Shown below are 16 T cell receptor beta chains from a single sample sequenced in a study of shared clonotypes between healthy human individuals. The protocol was immunoSEQ multiplex PCR, while the TCRdb copy is restricted to in-frame clones and leaves out a portion. The data hold around 990,000 clones, with roughly 77% observed a single time. Sequencing used memory CD4+ T cells from PBMCs. Subset here: CD45RA-negative fraction. The origin of the receptors is a man aged 18 to 30 in good health. Some clones in this sample may be carry-over from other donors' samples.

The CDR3 coding sequence is TGTGCCAGCAGTGGGGGGCAGGATCAGCCCCAGCATTTT. Its protein is CASSGGQDQPQHF. The chain has TRBV2 and TRBJ1-5; a weak D match, TRBD1 (6 bases). Germline loops: CDR1 SNHLY, CDR2 FYNNEI. V gave up 4 bases and J gave up 5 bases, with 9 bases separating them. The CDR3 spans 13 residues.

V gene TRBV6-5 combines with J gene TRBJ1-2; 7 nucleotides match TRBD1. Trimming took 7 bases from V and 2 from J; bases not matched to a gene: 1. Germline CDR1 is MNHEY and CDR2 is SVGAGI. The length of the CDR3 is 12 residues. The CDR3 sequence: CASKTGNYGYTF. CDR3 sequence (DNA): TGTGCCAGCAAGACAGGGAACTATGGCTACACCTTC.

The rearrangement joins TRBV7-9 to TRBJ2-7; D possibly matches TRBD1 or TRBD2 (5 bases each). CDR1 is SEHNR, CDR2 FQNEAQ, per germline (reference sequence). V was cut by 5 bases and J by 7 bases, with 21 bases left in between. This CDR3 is built from 15 residues. CDR3 region: CASSPGPVWGREQYF. The DNA for the CDR3 is TGTGCCAGCAGCCCCGGACCCGTTTGGGGGAGAGAGCAGTACTTC.

The chain employs TRBV5-1 and TRBJ2-5; TRBD1 matches at 7 bases. The CDR3 spans 16 residues. Germline V gene sequence: CDR1 SGHRS, CDR2 YFSETQ. After removal of 0 bases from V and 1 base from J, the junction contained 6 bases not matched to a gene. The CDR3 here is CASSLGPAGGQETQYF. The CDR3 DNA is TGCGCCAGCAGCTTGGGGCCCGCAGGGGGCCAAGAGACCCAGTACTTC.

V gene TRBV7-2 combines with J gene TRBJ1-1; D may be TRBD1 (5 bases). The germline V and J ends were trimmed by 1 base and 2 bases, with 17 bases remaining between them. CDR1 and CDR2 from the germline V gene are SGHTA and FQGNSA. The CDR3 runs 17 residues. The CDR3 here is CASSLDRWTPLNTEAFF. The DNA of the CDR3 is TGTGCCAGCAGCTTAGATAGATGGACACCTCTTAACACTGAAGCTTTCTTT.

The chain recombines TRBV2 with TRBJ1-5; the D gene is possibly TRBD1 (5 bases). The CDR3 is 13 amino acids. Germline CDR1 reads SNHLY; CDR2 reads FYNNEI. V shed 1 base and J shed 6 bases, with 7 bases lying between them. The CDR3 is CASSEGGTQPQHF. CDR3 nucleotide sequence: TGTGCCAGCAGTGAAGGGGGCACTCAGCCCCAGCATTTT.

The rearrangement joins TRBV2 to TRBJ1-4; D unclear. The CDR3 loop spans 14 amino acids. Germline-derived CDR1 and CDR2 are SNHLY and FYNNEI. V lost 6 bases and J 2 bases, leaving 10 bases between the germline ends. The CDR3 reads CASRVRFTNEKLFF. CDR3 sequence (DNA): TGTGCCAGCAGGGTCAGGTTTACTAATGAAAAACTGTTTTTT.

This chain uses TRBV13 with TRBJ2-3; D not certain. V lost 4 bases and J lost 0, with 8 bases in between. Germline values: CDR1 PRHDT, CDR2 FYEKMQ (reference sequence). The CDR3 sequence is 14 residues long. CDR3 DNA: TGTGCCAGCAGCTCAAGAGCTAGCACAGATACGCAGTATTTT. This gives the protein CASSSRASTDTQYF. Full variable domain (outside the CDR3, taken from reference TRBV13 and TRBJ2-3): AAGVIQSPRHLIKEKRETATLKCYPIPRHDTVYWYQQGPGQDPQFLISFYEKMQSDKGSIPDRFSAQQFSDYHSELNMSSLELGDSALYFCASSSRASTDTQYFGPGTRLTVL.

The chain links TRBV11-2 to TRBJ2-5; D gene unclear. Germline V lookup: CDR1 SGHAT, CDR2 FQNNGV. This CDR3 is built from 12 residues. V gave up 1 base and J gave up 10 bases, with 10 bases separating them. This chain's CDR3 is CASSLVGQSQYF. The CDR3 DNA sequence: TGTGCCAGCAGCTTAGTCGGGCAGAGCCAGTACTTC.

V usage is TRBV2 and J usage is TRBJ2-2; the match to TRBD1 covers 9 bases. Trimming cost V 4 bases and J 6 bases; bases outside gene matches: 9. This CDR3 spans 16 amino acids. In germline, CDR1 is SNHLY, CDR2 FYNNEI. The CDR3 coding sequence is TGTGCCAGCAGTGTGGGACAGGGAGGAGTGGCCGGGGAGCTGTTTTTT. It codes for CASSVGQGGVAGELFF.

This chain joins TRBV30 and TRBJ2-3; D not resolved. The CDR3 length is 10 residues. Trimming pared 5 bases from V and 6 bases from J, leaving 6 bases between. CDR1 and CDR2 from the germline V gene are GTSNPN and SVGIG (reference sequence). The CDR3 reads CAWAADTQYF. DNA of the CDR3: TGTGCCTGGGCTGCGGATACGCAGTATTTT.

The chain joins TRBV30 to TRBJ2-5; possibly TRBD1 or TRBD2 for D (5 bases each). V shed 8 bases and J shed 5 bases, with 15 bases lying between them. This CDR3 spans 12 amino acids. Germline V gene sequence: CDR1 GTSNPN, CDR2 SVGIG (reference sequence). CDR3 sequence: CAGVGPGETQYF. In nucleotides, the CDR3 is TGTGCCGGGGTGGGGCCGGGGGAGACCCAGTACTTC.

As concerns this clone: This likely reflects a read error, since a far larger clone is one base away. This sample also contains other DNA sequences that code for the same CDR3. The chain carries TRBV7-2 and TRBJ1-1; D unclear. The V gene's germline CDR1 is SGHTA and CDR2 FQGNSA. V lost 1 base and J lost 1, with 4 bases in between. The CDR3 extends over 13 amino acids. The CDR3 region is CASSLDRNTEAFF. Here the CDR3 DNA reads TGTGCCAGCAGCTTAGACAGGAACACTGAAGCTTTCTTT.

The rearrangement uses TRBV7-3 and TRBJ2-2, with D possibly TRBD2 on 5 matching bases. Trimming shortened V by 4 bases and J by 5 bases, and 5 bases separated the two germline ends. The CDR3 is made up of 12 amino acids. Germline V gene lookup returns CDR1 SGHTA and CDR2 FQGTGA. This CDR3 reads CASSSGTGELFF. CDR3 DNA sequence: TGTGCCAGCAGCTCGGGGACCGGGGAGCTGTTTTTT. Variable domain in full (rest from reference TRBV7-3 and TRBJ2-2): GAGVSQTPSNKVTEKGKYVELRCDPISGHTALYWYRQSLGQGPEFLIYFQGTGAADDSGLPNDRFFAVRPEGSVSTLKIQRTERGDSAVYLCASSSGTGELFFGEGSRLTVL.

The V gene is TRBV18, the J gene TRBJ1-2, with D possibly being TRBD1 (5 bases). Trimming removed 1 base from V and 2 bases from J, with 5 bases in between. This CDR3 has 13 amino acids. The germline gives CDR1 KGHSH, CDR2 LQKENI. CDR3 amino acids: CASSPRDNYGYTF. The CDR3 nucleotides read TGTGCCAGCTCACCACGGGACAACTATGGCTACACCTTC.

The chain joins TRBV7-3 to TRBJ1-3; no reliable D call. The V gene lost 2 bases and the J gene lost 1 base, with 9 bases spanning the gap. The CDR3 runs to 15 residues. The V gene's germline CDR1 is SGHTA and CDR2 FQGTGA. CDR3 residues: CASSLALGSGNTIYF. The CDR3 DNA is TGTGCCAGCAGCTTAGCGCTGGGGTCTGGAAACACCATATATTTT.